The 20 T cell receptor beta chains given below trace back to one sample, sequenced in a study of blood T cell repertoires in COVID-19. Generated by immunoSEQ multiplex PCR, the TCRdb table keeps only in-frame clones and is missing some. Of 170,000 or so clones listed, around 84% were seen once; the top ten hold less than 3.5%. The sample comprised peripheral blood. The receptors here all came from a man aged 35 to 55 with active or convalescent COVID-19.

The genes are TRBV12-3 or TRBV12-4 and TRBJ2-4, with D maybe TRBD1 (6 bases). V dropped 6 bases and J dropped 8 bases, with 11 bases sitting between them. The CDR3 is made up of 12 amino acids. This CDR3 is CASRAEGDIQYF. DNA of the CDR3: TGTGCCAGCAGGGCCGAGGGGGACATTCAGTACTTC.

The V and J genes are TRBV19 and TRBJ1-2; D gene uncertain. Germline CDR1 reads LNHDA; CDR2 reads SQIVND (reference sequence). Trimming took 3 bases from V and 4 from J, leaving 9 bases between them. The CDR3 runs 13 residues. The CDR3 reads CASSIVGTYGYTF. CDR3 DNA: TGTGCCAGTAGTATCGTCGGTACCTATGGCTACACCTTC.

This clone was seen once. V and J are TRBV5-6 and TRBJ2-5; 8 nucleotides agree with TRBD1. V lost 4 bases, J lost 5 bases, and 7 bases stayed unmatched. Germline V gives CDR1 SGHDT, CDR2 YYEEEE. The CDR3 covers 14 residues. The CDR3 DNA reads TGTGCCAGCAGCCCAACGAACAGGGGGGAGACCCAGTACTTC. Protein product: CASSPTNRGETQYF.

The chain recombines TRBV7-2 with TRBJ2-5; a possible D gene is TRBD1 (6 bases). Trimming removed 5 bases from V and 1 base from J, with 14 bases in between. The germline gives CDR1 SGHTA, CDR2 FQGNSA. The CDR3 spans 15 residues. Written as DNA, the CDR3 is TGTGCCAGCAGCCTCGGATGGGGGCCCCAAGAGACCCAGTACTTC. It is translated as CASSLGWGPQETQYF.

V gene TRBV5-1 combines with J gene TRBJ2-1, with TRBD1 matching 8 bases. This CDR3 spans 15 amino acids. V trimming: 4 bases; J trimming: 6 bases; junction bases outside the gene matches: 9. Looked up from germline, CDR1 is SGHRS and CDR2 is YFSETQ. CDR3 DNA: TGCGCCAGCAGCCTTCAGGGACAGGCGGGCAATGAGCAGTTCTTC. This codes for CASSLQGQAGNEQFF.

The genes are TRBV27 and TRBJ2-1; 12 nucleotides line up with TRBD2. V trimming: 3 bases; J trimming: 1 base; junction bases outside the gene matches: 13. Germline CDR1 MNHEY, CDR2 SMNVEV (reference sequence). The CDR3 runs to 20 residues. The CDR3 loop reads CASSFRFLAGGPRSYNEQFF. CDR3 nucleotide sequence: TGTGCCAGCAGTTTCCGGTTCCTAGCGGGGGGGCCTCGGTCCTACAATGAGCAGTTCTTC.

V gene TRBV5-6 combines with J gene TRBJ1-1; D gene ambiguous. The ends were cut back, 0 bases at V and 1 base at J, with 4 bases in the middle. Germline V CDR1 and CDR2: SGHDT, YYEEEE. The CDR3 has 13 residues. The CDR3 loop reads CASSLGANTEAFF. The CDR3 nucleotides read TGTGCCAGCAGCTTGGGAGCGAACACTGAAGCTTTCTTT.

The V call is TRBV19, the J call TRBJ1-2, with D hard to call. CDR1 LNHDA and CDR2 SQIVND come from the germline V gene (reference sequence). Trimming took off 4 bases at V and 7 bases at J, with 13 bases between the two ends. The CDR3 contains 13 residues. CDR3 residues: CASSTRGSVGYTF. The CDR3 DNA reads as TGTGCCAGTAGTACACGAGGCTCAGTTGGCTACACCTTC.

The chain combines TRBV11-2 with TRBJ2-2; 9 positions agree with TRBD2. CDR3 length equals 15 residues. Germline V CDR1 and CDR2: SGHAT, FQNNGV. Unmatched junction bases numbered 3, after V lost 1 base and J lost 6 bases. CDR3 in amino acids: CASSLGAGGPGELFF. CDR3 nucleotide sequence: TGTGCCAGCAGCTTAGGTGCGGGGGGGCCCGGGGAGCTGTTTTTT.

The chain's CDR3 is CASIDIGDMNTEAFF. The DNA for the CDR3 is TGTGCCAGCATTGACATAGGGGACATGAACACTGAAGCTTTCTTT. The rearrangement uses TRBV28 and TRBJ1-1; weak D call: TRBD1 (6 bases). CDR3 length equals 15 residues. Looked up from germline, CDR1 is MDHEN and CDR2 is SYDVKM. V was clipped by 7 bases and J by 0 bases, with 15 bases between them.

The rearrangement joins TRBV5-6 to TRBJ1-2; 8 nucleotides agree with TRBD1. CDR3 length: 14 amino acids. The germline CDR1 and CDR2 sequences are SGHDT and YYEEEE. V trimming: 5 bases; J trimming: 8 bases; junction bases outside the gene matches: 11. CDR3 amino acids: CASRLGTGEQGYTF. The CDR3 region has the DNA TGTGCCAGCAGACTCGGGACAGGCGAGCAAGGCTACACCTTC. Based on the CDR3 plus reference TRBV5-6 and TRBJ1-2, the full variable domain is DAGVTQSPTHLIKTRGQQVTLRCSPKSGHDTVSWYQQALGQGPQFIFQYYEEEERQRGNFPDRFSGHQFPNYSSELNVNALLLGDSALYLCASRLGTGEQGYTFGSGTRLTVV.

This chain connects TRBV19 to TRBJ1-6; 7 bases fit TRBD1. The germline gives CDR1 LNHDA, CDR2 SQIVND (reference sequence). CDR3 length: 14 residues. Unmatched junction bases numbered 6, after V lost 3 bases and J lost 10 bases. This CDR3 reads CASSIGTEGSPLHF. The CDR3 DNA reads TGTGCCAGTAGTATCGGGACAGAGGGGTCACCCCTCCACTTT.

The chain links TRBV28 to TRBJ1-5; 7 bases fit TRBD1. Per the germline V gene, CDR1 is MDHEN and CDR2 is SYDVKM. V lost 8 bases and J lost 3; bases outside the gene matches: 4. The CDR3 runs 13 residues. The CDR3 region is CASGTVTNQPQHF. The DNA for the CDR3 is TGTGCCAGCGGGACAGTCACCAATCAGCCCCAGCATTTT.

The chain has TRBV3-1 (or the pseudogene TRBV3-2) and TRBJ2-2; the match to TRBD1 covers 8 bases. V gave up 2 bases and J gave up 1 base; unmatched junction bases: 3. The CDR3 length is 16 residues. Per the germline V gene, CDR1 is LGHDT and CDR2 is YNNKEL (reference sequence). In DNA form, the CDR3 reads TGTGCCAGCAGCCAAAGTGGACAGGGGAACACCGGGGAGCTGTTTTTT. This encodes CASSQSGQGNTGELFF.

This clone was seen only once. J is TRBJ1-1 and V is TRBV6-5; 7 nucleotides agree with TRBD1. The V gene end was trimmed by 6 bases and the J gene end by 1 base; junction bases not matched to a gene: 5. Germline V gene sequence: CDR1 MNHEY, CDR2 SVGAGI. CDR3 length equals 14 residues. CDR3 coding DNA: TGTGCCAGCAGCCCGGGACAGACGAACACTGAAGCTTTCTTT. Amino acid sequence: CASSPGQTNTEAFF.

V usage is TRBV5-4 and J usage is TRBJ2-7; 8 nucleotides match TRBD1. Germline assignment: CDR1 SGHNT and CDR2 YYREEE (reference sequence). This CDR3 contains 14 residues. J lost 5 bases, V lost 1 base, and 5 bases had no gene match. CDR3 region: CASSLSRTGNEQYF. The CDR3 region has the DNA TGTGCCAGCAGCTTGTCTAGGACAGGGAACGAGCAGTACTTC.

This chain joins TRBV6-5 and TRBJ2-7, with D possibly TRBD1 on 5 matching bases. Germline values: CDR1 MNHEY, CDR2 SVGAGI. This CDR3 comprises 15 residues. Trimming took off 7 bases at V and 3 bases at J, with 19 bases between the two ends. The CDR3 coding sequence is TGTGCCAGCAAAGGTGCCTCAGGACAAATCTACGAGCAGTACTTC. Protein: CASKGASGQIYEQYF.

This chain links TRBV30 with TRBJ2-7; 9 bases are shared with TRBD1. J lost 1 base, V lost 5 bases, and 6 bases had no gene match. This CDR3 contains 14 residues. Per germline, CDR1 GTSNPN and CDR2 SVGIG (reference sequence). The chain's CDR3 is CAWDGTGSSYEQYF. The CDR3 nucleotides are TGTGCCTGGGACGGGACAGGGTCTTCCTACGAGCAGTACTTC.

The rearrangement links TRBV7-2 to TRBJ2-4; 9 bases agree with TRBD1. This CDR3 comprises 11 residues. V dropped 5 bases and J dropped 14; count of bases not matched to a gene: 4. Looked up from germline, CDR1 is SGHTA and CDR2 is FQGNSA. DNA of the CDR3: TGTGCCAGCAGCAAGGGGGACAGGGAGTACTTC. Translation: CASSKGDREYF.

This clone came up a few times. CDR3 sequence: CASSFGTGGNNEQFF. The CDR3 DNA follows: TGTGCCAGCAGCTTTGGGACAGGGGGAAACAATGAGCAGTTCTTC. The J gene is TRBJ2-1, the V gene TRBV7-3, with TRBD1 matching over 11 bases. V lost 3 bases, J lost 5 bases, and 3 bases stayed unmatched. The CDR3 is made up of 15 amino acids. CDR1 and CDR2 (germline): SGHTA, FQGTGA.